The T cell receptor (beta chain) described here comes from a study of T cell changes during pregnancy in multiple sclerosis. TCRdb's table, derived via immunoSEQ multiplex PCR, lists solely in-frame clones and lacks some. Of around 63,000 clones detected, 90% to 95% appear once; the ten largest clones hold approximately 1.3%. CDR1 is LGHNA and CDR2 is YSLEER in the germline V gene. The CDR3 covers 14 residues. The V and J ends lost 0 bases and 5 bases respectively, with 10 bases between them. Sequenced material: peripheral blood, taken after pregnancy. This sequence originates from a female donor in good health, enrolled as a control in a pregnancy study. V is TRBV4-3 and J is TRBJ1-1; perhaps TRBD1 as D (6 bases). This CDR3 is CASSQEGARTEAFF. CDR3 bases: TGCGCCAGCAGCCAAGAGGGGGCGCGGACTGAAGCTTTCTTT.